Listed here is a single T cell receptor beta chain. The data originate from a study of T-cell reconstitution after alpha-beta-depleted transplantation in children. This CDR3 has 16 residues. V was cut by 0 bases and J by 0 bases, with 12 bases left in between. The germline V gene encodes CDR1 LGHNA and CDR2 YNFKEQ. This sample's TCRbeta library carried unique molecular identifier barcodes. TCRdb reprocessed the PCR reads via MiXCR and lists one record per CDR3 protein. The table has roughly 500,000 distinct CDR3 sequences, approximately 32% seen once. The material was PBMCs from the stem cell graft donor, obtained from the stem cell graft. The receptor's source is a human donor who donated a stem cell graft to a child with aplastic anemia. The chain uses TRBV4-2 and TRBJ2-7, with D uncertain. CDR3 in DNA: TGTGCCAGCAGCCAAGATTCCAGTGAGAGCTCCTACGAGCAGTACTTC. This codes for CASSQDSSESSYEQYF.